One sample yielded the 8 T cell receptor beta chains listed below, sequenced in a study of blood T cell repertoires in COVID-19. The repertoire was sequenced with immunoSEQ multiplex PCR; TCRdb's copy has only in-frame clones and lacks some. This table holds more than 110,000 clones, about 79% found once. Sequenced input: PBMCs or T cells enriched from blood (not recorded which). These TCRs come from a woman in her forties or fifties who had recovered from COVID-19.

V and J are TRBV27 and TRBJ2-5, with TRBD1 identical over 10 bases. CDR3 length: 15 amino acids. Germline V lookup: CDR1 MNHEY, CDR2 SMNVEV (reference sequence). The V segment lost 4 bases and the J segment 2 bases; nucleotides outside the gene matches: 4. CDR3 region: CASSSPDRGQETQYF. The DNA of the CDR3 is TGTGCCAGCAGTTCCCCGGACAGGGGGCAAGAGACCCAGTACTTC.

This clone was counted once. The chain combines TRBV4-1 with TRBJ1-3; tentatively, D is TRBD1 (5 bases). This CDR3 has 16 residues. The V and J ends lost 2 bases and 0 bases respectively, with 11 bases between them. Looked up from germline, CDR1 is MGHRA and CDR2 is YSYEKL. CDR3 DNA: TGCGCCAGCAGCCAAAGGGGTATTAGCTCTGGAAACACCATATATTTT. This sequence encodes CASSQRGISSGNTIYF.

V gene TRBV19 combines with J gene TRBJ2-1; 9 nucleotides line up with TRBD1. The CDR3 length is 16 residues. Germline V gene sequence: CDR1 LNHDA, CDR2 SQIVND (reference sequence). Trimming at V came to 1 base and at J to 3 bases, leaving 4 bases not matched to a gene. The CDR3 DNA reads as TGTGCCAGTAGTATAGCGGACAGGGGCTTCTACAATGAGCAGTTCTTC. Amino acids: CASSIADRGFYNEQFF.

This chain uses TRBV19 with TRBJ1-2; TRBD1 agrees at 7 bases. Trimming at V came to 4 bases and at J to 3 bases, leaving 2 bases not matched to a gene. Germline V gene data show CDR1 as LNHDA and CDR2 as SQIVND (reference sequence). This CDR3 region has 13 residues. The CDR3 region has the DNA TGTGCCAGTAGTAACACAGGGGACTATGGCTACACCTTC. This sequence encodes CASSNTGDYGYTF. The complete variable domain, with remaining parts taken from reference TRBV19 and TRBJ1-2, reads DGGITQSPKYLFRKEGQNVTLSCEQNLNHDAMYWYRQDPGQGLRLIYYSQIVNDFQKGDIAEGYSVSREKKESFPLTVTSAQKNPTAFYLCASSNTGDYGYTFGSGTRLTVV.

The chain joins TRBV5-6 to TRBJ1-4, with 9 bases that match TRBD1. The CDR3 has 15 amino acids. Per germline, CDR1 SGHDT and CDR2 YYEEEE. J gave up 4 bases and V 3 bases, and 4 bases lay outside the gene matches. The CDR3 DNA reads TGTGCCAGCAGCTGGGACAGGGCCGTTAATGAAAAACTGTTTTTT. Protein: CASSWDRAVNEKLFF. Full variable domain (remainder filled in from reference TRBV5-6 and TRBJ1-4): DAGVTQSPTHLIKTRGQQVTLRCSPKSGHDTVSWYQQALGQGPQFIFQYYEEEERQRGNFPDRFSGHQFPNYSSELNVNALLLGDSALYLCASSWDRAVNEKLFFGSGTQLSVL.

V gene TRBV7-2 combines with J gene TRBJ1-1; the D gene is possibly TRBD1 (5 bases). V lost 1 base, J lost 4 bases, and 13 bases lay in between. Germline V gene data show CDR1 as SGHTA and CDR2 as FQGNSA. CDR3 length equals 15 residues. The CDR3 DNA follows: TGTGCCAGCAGCTTAGGAGGCGCGGGACGCACTGAAGCTTTCTTT. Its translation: CASSLGGAGRTEAFF.

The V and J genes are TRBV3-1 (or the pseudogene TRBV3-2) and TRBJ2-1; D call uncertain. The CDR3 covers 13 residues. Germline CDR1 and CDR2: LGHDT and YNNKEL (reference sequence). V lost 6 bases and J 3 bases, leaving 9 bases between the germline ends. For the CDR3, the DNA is TGTGCCAGCAGTTACGCTAGCTACAATGAGCAGTTCTTC. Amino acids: CASSYASYNEQFF.

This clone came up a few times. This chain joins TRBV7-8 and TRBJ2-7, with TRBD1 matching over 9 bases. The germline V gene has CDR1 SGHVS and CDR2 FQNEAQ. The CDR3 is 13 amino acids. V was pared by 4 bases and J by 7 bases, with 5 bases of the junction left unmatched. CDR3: CASSSTDRGEQYF. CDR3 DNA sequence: TGTGCCAGCAGCTCCACGGACAGGGGTGAGCAGTACTTC. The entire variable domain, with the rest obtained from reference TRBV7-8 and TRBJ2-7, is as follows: GAGVSQSPRYKVAKRGQDVALRCDPISGHVSLFWYQQALGQGPEFLTYFQNEAQLDKSGLPSDRFFAERPEGSVSTLKIQRTQQEDSAVYLCASSSTDRGEQYFGPGTRLTVT.